This T cell receptor beta chain was identified during a study of blood T cell repertoires in COVID-19. Study-wide background: The analysed material was cDNA or gDNA that came from T cells, B-cell-depleted T cells, or PBMCs.

Original data processing: Quantification of nucleated cells was approximated via reference gene primer amplification. Only in-frame clones appear in the TCRdb table, and some are missing; sequencing was by immunoSEQ multiplex PCR. V and J calls and clone size are copied from that table; D and trimming were computed from the DNA. The repertoire includes about 140,000 clones, 81% of them detected once, and more than 6.5% sits in the top ten. The germline V gene has CDR1 SGHDN and CDR2 FVKESK. The CDR3 is 14 amino acids. The V gene end was trimmed by 4 bases and the J gene end by 2 bases; junction bases not matched to a gene: 5.

The chain uses TRBV14 and TRBJ2-7; 7 bases line up with TRBD1. The sequenced sample was peripheral blood. This receptor was identified in a human donor in a cohort sampled during active COVID-19. This chain's CDR3 is CASSRKQGTYEQYF. CDR3 coding DNA: TGTGCCAGCAGCCGGAAACAGGGGACCTACGAGCAGTACTTC.